The entry below gives a single TCR beta chain sequence along with its context. The sample comes from a study of technical replicates of blood from several donors. Sequenced by immunoSEQ multiplex PCR; TCRdb stores in-frame clones only, minus some. The sample contains fewer than 80,000 clones, roughly nine tenths of which appear only once. V was clipped by 5 bases and J by 7 bases; unmatched bases: 13. CDR1 and CDR2 from the germline V gene are LNHDA and SQIVND (reference sequence). The CDR3 has 15 residues. Material for sequencing was PBMCs. This receptor was taken from a human donor in good health. Some clones in this sample may be carry-over from other donors' samples. The V call is TRBV19, the J call TRBJ1-1, with 7 bases lining up with TRBD1. CDR3 sequence: CASSDTGASTYEAFF. The CDR3 DNA reads TGTGCCAGTAGTGATACAGGGGCCAGTACGTATGAAGCTTTCTTT.